These T cell receptor beta chains were read from a single sample in a study of neurological immune-mediated disorders. TCRdb passed the 5' RACE reads through MiXCR, listing each CDR3 protein once. Of approximately 30,000 distinct CDR3 sequences in the sample, under 30% were seen once. Specimen: CD4+ T cells from blood. The receptors come from a man aged 45 to 65 with HTLV-1-associated myelopathy (HAM/TSP). CDR3s include the opening cysteine and the closing phenylalanine or tryptophan. The D gene is left open where the match is weak. Part of the rows lack a size; the others show once, few, many or a class for expanded clones.

V,D,J,size,CDR3,DNA
TRBV12-3/TRBV12-4,TRBD2,TRBJ2-1,many,CASSQGGLAGVEQFF,TGTGCCAGCAGTCAGGGGGGACTAGCGGGAGTTGAGCAGTTCTTC
TRBV15,-,TRBJ2-7,few,CATSRDRGTYEQYF,TGTGCCACCAGCAGAGATCGCGGAACCTACGAGCAGTACTTC
TRBV10-3,-,TRBJ1-1,many,CAISEKPGGGGTEAFF,TGTGCCATCAGTGAAAAACCTGGGGGCGGGGGCACTGAAGCTTTCTTT
TRBV7-8,TRBD1,TRBJ1-5,many,CASRPDRGPLRVNQPQHF,TGTGCCAGCAGGCCGGACAGGGGGCCCTTGAGGGTCAATCAGCCCCAGCATTTT
TRBV15,-,TRBJ1-2,many,CATSPRVSGYGYTF,TGTGCCACCAGCCCGCGGGTTTCGGGCTATGGCTACACCTTC
TRBV5-1,TRBD2,TRBJ2-1,many,CASSIGTSGVNEQFF,TGCGCCAGCAGCATCGGGACTAGCGGGGTCAATGAGCAGTTCTTC
TRBV7-9,TRBD1,TRBJ1-2,many,CASSEGQGGGYTF,TGTGCCAGCAGCGAGGGACAGGGAGGTGGCTACACCTTC
TRBV7-9,TRBD1,TRBJ1-1,-,CASAGVDRGEKTEAFF,TGTGCCAGCGCGGGGGTTGACAGGGGAGAGAAGACTGAAGCTTTCTTT
TRBV6-5,TRBD1,TRBJ1-2,-,CASSYRDRGSYGYTF,TGTGCCAGCAGCTACCGGGACAGGGGGAGCTATGGCTACACCTTC
TRBV7-2,-,TRBJ2-1,many,CASSLSGGSYNEQFF,TGTGCCAGCAGCTTATCGGGCGGTTCCTACAATGAGCAGTTCTTC
TRBV27,-,TRBJ1-5,many,CASSFIGEPQHF,TGTGCCAGCAGTTTCATTGGGGAGCCCCAGCATTTT
TRBV6-1,-,TRBJ1-6,-,CASRTSGANSPLHF,TGTGCCAGCAGGACTTCTGGAGCTAATTCACCCCTCCACTTT
TRBV5-6,TRBD1,TRBJ2-3,-,CASSLGIWDRGTDTHYF,TGTGCCAGCAGCTTGGGGATCTGGGACAGGGGAACAGATACGCATTATTTT
TRBV3-1,-,TRBJ2-2,many,CASKRSANTGELFF,TGTGCCAGCAAGCGCAGCGCGAACACCGGGGAGCTGTTTTTT
TRBV7-2,-,TRBJ2-7,many,CASSPVSYEQYF,TGTGCCAGCAGCCCCGTCTCCTACGAGCAGTACTTC
TRBV9,TRBD1,TRBJ2-1,many,CASSVAGDRGVRNEQFF,TGTGCCAGCAGCGTAGCAGGCGACAGGGGTGTTAGAAATGAGCAGTTCTTC
TRBV11-2,TRBD2,TRBJ2-2,many,CASSFGGGGELFF,TGTGCCAGCAGCTTCGGGGGGGGGGGGGAGCTGTTTTTT
TRBV3-1,TRBD1,TRBJ2-5,many,CASTFSGTEGTQYF,TGTGCCAGCACCTTCTCCGGGACAGAGGGGACCCAGTACTTC
TRBV20-1,-,TRBJ2-5,many,CSAPLKTFRTETQYF,TGCAGTGCTCCCCTCAAAACCTTCAGGACAGAGACCCAGTACTTC
TRBV5-5,TRBD1,TRBJ1-6,many,CASSRTRDRNSPLHF,TGTGCCAGCAGCCGTACCCGGGACAGAAATTCACCCCTCCACTTT
TRBV19,TRBD1,TRBJ1-2,few,CASNRDRGNYGYTF,TGTGCCAGTAACCGGGACAGGGGTAACTATGGCTACACCTTC
TRBV5-1,TRBD1,TRBJ1-1,-,CASSQGAGTEALF,TGCGCCAGCTCTCAGGGGGCGGGCACTGAAGCTTTATTT
TRBV25-1,-,TRBJ1-6,many,CASSESGFHNSPLHF,TGTGCCAGCAGTGAATCAGGGTTCCATAATTCACCCCTCCACTTT
TRBV20-1,TRBD2,TRBJ2-1,many,CSATGTSGTHNEQFF,TGCAGTGCTACCGGTACGAGCGGGACCCACAATGAGCAGTTCTTC
TRBV5-1,TRBD1,TRBJ1-1,many,CASRRGQTEAFF,TGCGCCAGCAGGAGGGGGCAGACTGAAGCTTTCTTT
TRBV18,-,TRBJ2-7,-,CASSEVTYEQYF,TGTGCCAGCTCAGAGGTTACCTACGAGCAGTACTTC
TRBV7-8,TRBD1,TRBJ1-5,many,CASGSDRENQPQHF,TGTGCCAGCGGTTCCGACAGGGAAAATCAGCCCCAGCATTTT
TRBV5-1,-,TRBJ2-6,many,CASSYGTGFSGANVLTF,TGCGCCAGCAGCTACGGGACCGGTTTCTCTGGGGCCAACGTCCTGACTTTC
TRBV5-6,TRBD2,TRBJ2-1,many,CASSHPPTGRRGITYNEQFF,TGTGCCAGCAGCCACCCGCCCACGGGTAGGCGGGGGATAACCTACAATGAGCAGTTCTTC
TRBV20-1,TRBD2,TRBJ2-2,many,CSARSERGTTGTGELFF,TGCAGTGCTAGAAGTGAGCGAGGGACTACCGGCACCGGGGAGCTGTTTTTT
TRBV20-1,TRBD1,TRBJ1-1,many,CSPSQGAGHTEAFF,TGCAGTCCATCCCAGGGGGCAGGACACACTGAAGCTTTCTTT
TRBV5-1,-,TRBJ1-1,many,CATREGAKLNTEAFF,TGCGCCACCAGGGAAGGGGCTAAATTGAACACTGAAGCTTTCTTT
TRBV3-1,-,TRBJ1-2,many,CASSQRGAYGYTF,TGTGCCAGCAGCCAAAGAGGGGCCTATGGCTACACCTTC
TRBV9,-,TRBJ2-3,many,CASRGGALDTQYF,TGTGCCAGCAGAGGCGGAGCGCTGGATACGCAGTATTTT
TRBV20-1,TRBD2,TRBJ2-1,-,CSARAGRYNEQFF,TGCAGTGCCAGAGCGGGACGCTACAATGAGCAGTTCTTC
TRBV6-6,TRBD1,TRBJ1-4,many,CASSYRDRGNEKLFF,TGTGCCAGCAGTTACCGGGACAGGGGAAATGAAAAACTGTTTTTT
TRBV7-2,-,TRBJ1-4,-,CASSFYICSASGTGDEKLFF,-
TRBV7-3,TRBD1,TRBJ2-4,many,CASSPTGTGGQKNIQYF,TGTGCCAGCAGCCCCACCGGGACAGGGGGCCAAAAAAACATTCAGTACTTC
TRBV20-1,TRBD1,TRBJ1-2,many,CSAQGQGQRGYTF,TGCAGTGCTCAAGGACAGGGCCAAAGGGGCTACACCTTC
TRBV12-3/TRBV12-4,-,TRBJ1-5,many,CASSLSREKNQPQHF,TGTGCCAGCAGTTTATCTCGGGAGAAGAATCAGCCCCAGCATTTT
TRBV12-3/TRBV12-4,TRBD1,TRBJ2-6,-,CASSSSGTATVRANVLTF,TGTGCCAGCAGTTCGTCCGGGACAGCGACGGTACGGGCCAACGTCCTGACTTTC
TRBV9,-,TRBJ2-1,many,CASSAGTRGNEQFF,TGTGCCAGCAGCGCCGGGACACGCGGGAATGAGCAGTTCTTC
TRBV20-1,-,TRBJ1-2,many,CSARADRLSYGYTF,TGCAGTGCTAGAGCCGACAGGTTGAGCTATGGCTACACCTTC
TRBV5-1,-,TRBJ1-1,many,CASLRAFGISTEAFF,TGCGCCAGCCTACGGGCATTTGGTATTAGTACTGAAGCTTTCTTT
TRBV20-1,-,TRBJ2-5,many,CSARDRHLTETQYF,TGCAGTGCTAGAGATCGACACCTGACGGAGACCCAGTACTTC
TRBV7-9,-,TRBJ1-1,many,CASSGRGMVTEAFF,TGTGCCAGCAGCGGGAGGGGGATGGTTACTGAAGCTTTCTTT
TRBV5-6,TRBD2,TRBJ2-1,many,CASSSPTSGGLAYNEQFF,TGTGCCAGCAGCTCCCCGACTAGCGGGGGCCTGGCCTACAATGAGCAGTTCTTC
TRBV20-1,TRBD1,TRBJ2-7,many,CSANRGRGSGEQYF,TGCAGTGCTAACAGGGGGCGAGGGTCGGGCGAGCAGTACTTC
TRBV12-3/TRBV12-4,TRBD1,TRBJ2-1,many,CASSIRTGAYNEQFF,TGTGCCAGCAGTATACGGACAGGGGCTTACAATGAGCAGTTCTTC
TRBV6-5,-,TRBJ2-7,-,CASSNAYEQYF,TGTGCCAGCAGCAATGCCTACGAGCAGTACTTC
TRBV9,TRBD1,TRBJ2-5,many,CASSGTGRKETQYF,TGTGCCAGCAGCGGGACAGGGCGGAAAGAGACCCAGTACTTC
TRBV5-1,TRBD2,TRBJ2-3,many,CASSLLSSGPSTDTQYF,TGCGCCAGCAGCTTGTTGTCTAGCGGGCCTAGCACAGATACGCAGTATTTT
TRBV7-8,TRBD1,TRBJ1-2,many,CASSSPGGAGYTYTF,TGTGCCAGCAGCAGCCCAGGGGGCGCGGGGTACACCTACACCTTC